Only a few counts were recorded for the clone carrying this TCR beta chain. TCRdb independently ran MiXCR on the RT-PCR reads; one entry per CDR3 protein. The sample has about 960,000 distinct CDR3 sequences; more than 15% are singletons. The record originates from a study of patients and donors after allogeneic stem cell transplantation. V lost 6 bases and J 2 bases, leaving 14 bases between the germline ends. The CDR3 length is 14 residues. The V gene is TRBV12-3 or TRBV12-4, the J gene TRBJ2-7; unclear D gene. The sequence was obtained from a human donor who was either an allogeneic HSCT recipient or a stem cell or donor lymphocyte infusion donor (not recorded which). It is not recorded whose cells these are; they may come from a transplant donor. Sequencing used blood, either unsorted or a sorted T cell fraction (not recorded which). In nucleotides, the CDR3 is TGTGCCAGCAGCATCACAGAGCCAGCCTACGAGCAGTACTTC. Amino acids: CASSITEPAYEQYF.